This T cell receptor (beta chain) was found in a study of shared clonotypes between healthy human individuals (dated by TCRdb to between 2020 and 2021). With respect to the entire study: Three men and a couple of women, aged 18 to 49 years, made up the cohort. For each donor, three plates each were used for CD4 naive and CD4 memory, two plates were used for CD8 naive, and one plate was used for CD8 memory. Per donor, leukapheresis produced somewhere between about 0.94 and 10 billion PBMCs. To increase sequencing depth and limit assay-specific biases, TCR repertoire library preparation and sequencing were carried out by different laboratories using diverse techniques. To estimate repertoire size and how much clonotypes are shared between individuals, the study performed deep sequencing of blood TCR repertoires from 4 to 6 healthy adults. Broader findings and caveats from the paper: Pairwise subsampling indicated that sequencing depth was expected to affect the degree of clonotype sharing among donors. Clonotypes shared by all four sorted-subset donors showed higher generation probabilities than non-shared clonotypes. Rarefaction of sorted-subset datasets indicated incomplete sequencing despite the large sequencing depth. Naive subsets generally had larger estimated clonotype richness than memory subsets. Only blood was sampled, and tissue TCR repertoires likely differ from those in blood. Because the study included only a small number of donors, the genetic and exposure-history diversity represented was limited. When several donors were compared, the shared fraction of clonotypes was roughly 5% for naive CD4, around 3.5% for naive CD8, 2.3% for memory CD4, and under 0.5% for memory CD8.

The donors were healthy, HIV-negative adults with no recently reported acute infections or vaccinations. Only Caucasian adults living in Nashville, Tennessee, USA were represented among the donors. Magnetic negative selection was used to enrich CD4+ T cells, after which naive cells were positively selected on CD45RA and the negative fraction became the memory subset. Blood was obtained by leukapheresis, after which PBMCs were separated by Ficoll-Histopaque density gradient centrifugation and cryopreserved in liquid nitrogen vapor phase. Analytical flow cytometry was used to check the purity and quantity of every magnetically sorted T cell population. Genomic DNA was isolated from every sorted fraction and measured by UV absorbance on a Nanodrop 2000c. Reading the germline V gene gives CDR1 SGDLS and CDR2 YYNGEE. Trimming takes 3 bases from V and 4 bases from J, and the germline ends sit 2 bases apart. The CDR3 has 11 amino acids, counting the end cysteine and phenylalanine. This entry keeps only the CDR3 DNA: 33 bases, framed from base 1.

In regard to this clone: Which antigen it targets is not known. One base away there is no much larger clone; base qualities are not given.

Using the deep immunoSEQ assay, TCR CDR3 regions were amplified from genomic DNA by multiplex PCR. Genomic DNA extracted from each cell subset was distributed evenly over all wells of several immunoSEQ 96-well plates, and each plate served as one replicate. For sorted subsets, roughly 200 ng of genomic DNA, equivalent to 30,000 or so T cell genomes, went into each replicate PCR. Purified libraries were quantified with a Qubit 3.0 fluorometer, sized on a Bioanalyzer 2100, and re-quantified with the KAPA Library Quantification kit. A separate single-read 150-cycle Illumina NextSeq 550 flow cell was used to sequence each immunoSEQ 96-well plate. On the authors' methods: The immunoSEQ output contained only junctional sequences without quality scores, so filtering could not match that applied to full-length reads. Sequences were annotated with PyIR, a Python wrapper for IgBLAST v1.9, using IMGT germline references to assign V/J genes and CDR3. Any read was removed if the V/J assignment was weak (E-value above 1e-6), the CDR3 was missing, or the read contained stop codons, out-of-frame junctions, or ambiguous translated residues. V3J clonotypes were defined as sequences sharing an identical inferred V gene, J gene, and CDR3 amino acid sequence. The percentage overlap between two repertoires was calculated by dividing the number of shared unique clonotypes by the size of the smaller repertoire. Three approaches were used to assess repertoire richness: RTK rarefaction, the Chao1 estimator, and Recon v2.1 estimates of unobserved clonotypes. Generation probabilities were computed with OLGA for all TCRbeta clonotypes obtained by the gDNA method from a handful of donors. Held by TCRdb, this immuneACCESS table contains in-frame sequences only and omits some clones. Under half of the omission traces to an unresolved V gene where checked; the cause of the rest is unknown. That table furnishes V, J and clone size, whereas the DNA furnished D and trimming. The sample has 1,500,000 or so clones on record, 95% to 97% of them singletons. Roughly 1.1% of the sample is taken by the ten largest.

This TCR came from a man in his thirties or forties in good health. The sequencing sample was made of naive CD4+ T cells sorted from blood. In light of the paper, this sample's cell subset or site label describes: CD45RA+ positively selected. The rearrangement joined TRBV9 to TRBJ1-5; the D gene is unclear. Here the CDR3 is given as CASSGNQPQHF. At the DNA level, the sequence is TGTGCCAGCAGCGGAAATCAGCCCCAGCATTTT.